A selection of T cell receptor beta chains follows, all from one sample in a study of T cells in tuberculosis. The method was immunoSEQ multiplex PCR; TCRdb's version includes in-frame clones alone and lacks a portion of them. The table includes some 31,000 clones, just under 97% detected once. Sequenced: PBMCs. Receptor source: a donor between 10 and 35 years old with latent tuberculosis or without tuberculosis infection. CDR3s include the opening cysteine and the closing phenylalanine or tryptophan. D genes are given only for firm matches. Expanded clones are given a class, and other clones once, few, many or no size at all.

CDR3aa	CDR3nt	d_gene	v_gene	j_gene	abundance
CASSEREYGYTF	TGTGCCAGCAGTGAACGGGAATATGGCTACACCTTC	.	TRBV6-1	TRBJ1-2	.
CASSFWATGGYNEQFF	TGCGCCAGCAGCTTCTGGGCCACCGGAGGATACAATGAGCAGTTCTTC	.	TRBV5-1	TRBJ2-1	.
CASSEDSTSSTDTQYF	TGCGCCAGCAGTGAGGACAGCACATCTAGCACAGATACGCAGTATTTT	.	TRBV10-1	TRBJ2-3	.
CASSSSTSGISYEQYF	TGTGCCAGCAGCAGCTCGACTAGCGGGATTTCTTACGAGCAGTACTTC	TRBD2	TRBV5-4	TRBJ2-7	.
CASSLESVGLALYEQYF	TGTGCCAGCAGCTTAGAATCGGTGGGTCTAGCGCTTTACGAGCAGTACTTC	.	TRBV7-4	TRBJ2-7	once
CASSFGAGEQYF	TGTGCCAGCAGCTTTGGGGCAGGCGAGCAGTACTTC	.	TRBV5-4	TRBJ2-7	.
CASSTTGGPYNEQFF	TGTGCCAGCAGTACCACGGGGGGCCCCTACAATGAGCAGTTCTTC	.	TRBV27	TRBJ2-1	once
CASSITQGRSSYNEQFF	TGTGCCAGTAGTATCACACAGGGTCGGAGCTCCTACAATGAGCAGTTCTTC	.	TRBV19	TRBJ2-1	.
CASSREQPRVGYTF	TGTGCCAGCAGCCGGGAGCAGCCAAGGGTGGGCTACACCTTC	.	TRBV7-9	TRBJ1-2	.
CASSQGYAAGGVNEQFF	TGTGCCAGCAGCCAAGGGTATGCAGCGGGAGGGGTCAATGAGCAGTTCTTC	TRBD2	TRBV14	TRBJ2-1	.
CASRFTTGGEQYF	TGCGCCAGCAGGTTTACCACAGGGGGCGAGCAGTACTTC	TRBD1	TRBV5-1	TRBJ2-7	.
CASRPSSGNTIYF	TGTGCCAGCCGCCCGAGCTCTGGAAACACCATATATTTT	.	TRBV6-6	TRBJ1-3	.
CASSLDGRTSLGETQYF	TGTGCCAGCAGCTTAGATGGAAGGACTAGCCTGGGAGAGACCCAGTACTTC	TRBD2	TRBV11-3	TRBJ2-5	.
CASSSWTGSSYNEQFF	TGTGCCAGCAGCTCCTGGACAGGGAGCTCCTACAATGAGCAGTTCTTC	TRBD1	TRBV7-8	TRBJ2-1	once
CASSFHRALEGYTF	TGTGCCAGCAGTTTTCACAGGGCCTTGGAGGGCTACACCTTC	.	TRBV27	TRBJ1-2	.
CASSEWNRGVSYEQYF	TGTGCCAGCAGTGAATGGAACAGGGGCGTCTCCTACGAGCAGTACTTC	TRBD1	TRBV6-1	TRBJ2-7	.
CASSEYHNTEAFF	TGTGCCAGCAGTGAATACCATAACACTGAAGCTTTCTTT	.	TRBV25-1	TRBJ1-1	.
CASSSTPGQGISPLHF	TGTGCCAGCAGCTCGACCCCGGGACAGGGGATCTCACCCCTCCACTTT	TRBD1	TRBV7-8	TRBJ1-6	.
CAISESLGHTSYEQYF	TGTGCCATCAGTGAGTCGTTGGGCCACACTTCCTACGAGCAGTACTTC	.	TRBV10-3	TRBJ2-7	.
CASSDPGPSYEQYF	TGTGCCAGCAGTGATCCAGGGCCCTCCTACGAGCAGTACTTC	.	TRBV6-1	TRBJ2-7	few
CASSLEAASRGGYGYTF	TGTGCCAGCAGCTTGGAGGCGGCATCACGAGGGGGCTATGGCTACACCTTC	.	TRBV5-6	TRBJ1-2	.
CASSLEGQGLADTQYF	TGTGCCAGCAGCTTGGAGGGACAGGGTTTGGCAGATACGCAGTATTTT	TRBD1	TRBV5-4	TRBJ2-3	.
CASSPGLAASYEQYF	TGTGCTAGCAGCCCCGGACTAGCGGCATCCTACGAGCAGTACTTC	TRBD2	TRBV7-7	TRBJ2-7	.
CATSRGGGASYEQYF	TGTGCCACCAGCCGCGGCGGGGGGGCTTCCTACGAGCAGTACTTC	TRBD2	TRBV15	TRBJ2-7	.
CASSEAALYLSEQYF	TGTGCCAGCAGTGAAGCCGCCCTATATCTTAGCGAGCAGTACTTC	.	TRBV6-1	TRBJ2-7	.
CASSVLAGPRTGELFF	TGTGCCAGCAGTGTACTAGCGGGGCCCCGGACCGGGGAGCTGTTTTTT	TRBD2	TRBV2	TRBJ2-2	once